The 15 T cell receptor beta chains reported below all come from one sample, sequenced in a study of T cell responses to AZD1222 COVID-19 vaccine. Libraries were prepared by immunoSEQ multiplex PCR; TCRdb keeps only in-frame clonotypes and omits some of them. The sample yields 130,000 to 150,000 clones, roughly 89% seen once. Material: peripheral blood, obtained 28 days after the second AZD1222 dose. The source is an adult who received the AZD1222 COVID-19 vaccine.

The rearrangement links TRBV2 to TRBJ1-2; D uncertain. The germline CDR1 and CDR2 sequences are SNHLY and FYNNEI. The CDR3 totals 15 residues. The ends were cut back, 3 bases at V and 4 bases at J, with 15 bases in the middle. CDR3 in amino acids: CASSEREVHLYGYTF. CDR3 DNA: TGTGCCAGCAGTGAGAGAGAAGTTCACCTCTATGGCTACACCTTC.

This CDR3 reads CASSLGGVSTDTQYF. CDR3 in DNA: TGTGCCAGCAGCCTCGGGGGGGTTAGCACAGATACGCAGTATTTT. The gene calls are TRBV9 and TRBJ2-3; 8 bases align to TRBD2. V was pared by 4 bases and J by 0 bases, with 4 bases of the junction left unmatched. Germline V gives CDR1 SGDLS, CDR2 YYNGEE. The CDR3 runs 15 residues.

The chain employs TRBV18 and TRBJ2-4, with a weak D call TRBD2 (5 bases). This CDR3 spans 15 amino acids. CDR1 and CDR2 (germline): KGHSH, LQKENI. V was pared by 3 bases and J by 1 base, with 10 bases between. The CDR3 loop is CASSPAREAKNIQYF. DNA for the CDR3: TGTGCCAGCTCACCTGCGAGGGAGGCCAAAAACATTCAGTACTTC.

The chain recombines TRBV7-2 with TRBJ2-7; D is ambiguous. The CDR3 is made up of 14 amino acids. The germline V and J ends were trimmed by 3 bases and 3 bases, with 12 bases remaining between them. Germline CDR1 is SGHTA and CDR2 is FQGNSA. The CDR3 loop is CASSFFHRGYEQYF. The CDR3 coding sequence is TGTGCCAGCAGCTTTTTTCATAGAGGCTACGAGCAGTACTTC. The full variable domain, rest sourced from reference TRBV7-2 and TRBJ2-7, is GAGVSQSPSNKVTEKGKDVELRCDPISGHTALYWYRQSLGQGLEFLIYFQGNSAPDKSGLPSDRFSAERTGGSVSTLTIQRTQQEDSAVYLCASSFFHRGYEQYFGPGTRLTVT.

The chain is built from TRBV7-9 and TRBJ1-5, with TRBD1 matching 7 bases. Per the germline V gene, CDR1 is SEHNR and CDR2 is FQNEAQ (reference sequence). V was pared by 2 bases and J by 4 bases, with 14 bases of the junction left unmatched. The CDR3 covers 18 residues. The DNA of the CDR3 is TGTGCCAGCAGCTTATTTGATCGTGCAGGGGGTTTTAATCAGCCCCAGCATTTT. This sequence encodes CASSLFDRAGGFNQPQHF.

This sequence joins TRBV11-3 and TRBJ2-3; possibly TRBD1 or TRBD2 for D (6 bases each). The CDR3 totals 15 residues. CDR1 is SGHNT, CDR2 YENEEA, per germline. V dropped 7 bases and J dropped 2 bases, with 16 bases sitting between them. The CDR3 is CASNTRGAVTDTQYF. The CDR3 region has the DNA TGTGCCAGCAACACGAGGGGGGCCGTCACAGATACGCAGTATTTT.

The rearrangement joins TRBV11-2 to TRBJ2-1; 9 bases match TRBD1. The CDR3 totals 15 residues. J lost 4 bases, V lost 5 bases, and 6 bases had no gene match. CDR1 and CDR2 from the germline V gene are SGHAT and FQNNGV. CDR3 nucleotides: TGTGCCAGCAGCCCGGACAGGGGCGGGTACAATGAGCAGTTCTTC. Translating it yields CASSPDRGGYNEQFF.

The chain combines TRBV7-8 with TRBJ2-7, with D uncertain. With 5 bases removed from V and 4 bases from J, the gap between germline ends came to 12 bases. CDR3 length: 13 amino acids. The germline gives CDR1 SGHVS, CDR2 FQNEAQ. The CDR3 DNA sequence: TGTGCCAGCAGCCGTCCAGCGCGATACGAGCAGTACTTC. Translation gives CASSRPARYEQYF.

CDR3 protein: CASSLHGSGSYNEQFF. The CDR3, as DNA: TGTGCCAGCAGCTTGCACGGGAGCGGGAGCTACAATGAGCAGTTCTTC. The chain combines TRBV5-5 with TRBJ2-1; TRBD2 matches at 8 bases. This CDR3 comprises 16 residues. Trimming took 1 base from V and 3 from J; bases not matched to a gene: 6. CDR1 and CDR2 (germline): SGHKS, YYEKEE (reference sequence). The whole variable domain, remainder taken from reference TRBV5-5 and TRBJ2-1, is DAGVTQSPTHLIKTRGQQVTLRCSPISGHKSVSWYQQVLGQGPQFIFQYYEKEERGRGNFPDRFSARQFPNYSSELNVNALLLGDSALYLCASSLHGSGSYNEQFFGPGTRLTVL.

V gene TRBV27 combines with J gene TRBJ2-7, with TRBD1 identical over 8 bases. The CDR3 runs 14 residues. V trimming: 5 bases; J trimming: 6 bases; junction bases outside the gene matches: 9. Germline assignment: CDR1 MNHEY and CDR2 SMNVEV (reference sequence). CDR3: CASSPDRDPSEQYF. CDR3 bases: TGTGCCAGCAGTCCGGACAGGGATCCATCCGAGCAGTACTTC.

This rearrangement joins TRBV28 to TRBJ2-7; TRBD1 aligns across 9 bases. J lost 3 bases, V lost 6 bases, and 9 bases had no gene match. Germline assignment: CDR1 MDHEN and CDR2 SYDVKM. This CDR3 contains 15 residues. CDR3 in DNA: TGTGCCAGCAGAGGGGACAGGGAACCCTTCTACGAGCAGTACTTC. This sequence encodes CASRGDREPFYEQYF.

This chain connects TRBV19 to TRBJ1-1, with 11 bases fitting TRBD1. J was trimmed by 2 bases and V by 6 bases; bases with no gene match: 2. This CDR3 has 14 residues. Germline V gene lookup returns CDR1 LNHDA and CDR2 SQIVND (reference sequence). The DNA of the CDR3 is TGTGCCAGTAGCGGGACAGGGGGTAACACTGAAGCTTTCTTT. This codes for CASSGTGGNTEAFF.

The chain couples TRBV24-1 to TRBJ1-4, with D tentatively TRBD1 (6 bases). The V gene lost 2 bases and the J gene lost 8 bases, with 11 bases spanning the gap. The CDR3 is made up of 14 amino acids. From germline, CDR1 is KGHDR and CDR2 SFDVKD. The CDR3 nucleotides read TGTGCCACCAGTGATTCTGGGGGCCGGGAAAAACTGTTTTTT. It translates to CATSDSGGREKLFF.

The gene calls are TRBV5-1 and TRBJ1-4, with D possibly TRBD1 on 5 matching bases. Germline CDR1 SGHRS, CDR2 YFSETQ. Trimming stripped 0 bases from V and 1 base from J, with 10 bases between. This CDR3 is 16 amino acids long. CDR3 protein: CASSLGLGVTNEKLFF. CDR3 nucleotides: TGCGCCAGCAGCTTGGGTTTAGGGGTAACTAATGAAAAACTGTTTTTT.

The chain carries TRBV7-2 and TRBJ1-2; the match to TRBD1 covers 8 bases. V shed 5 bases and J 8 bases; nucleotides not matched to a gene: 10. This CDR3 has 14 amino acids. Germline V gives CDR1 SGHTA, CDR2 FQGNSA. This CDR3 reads CASSGSQGASGYTF. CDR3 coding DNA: TGTGCCAGCAGCGGGTCCCAGGGGGCGTCGGGCTACACCTTC.